This T cell receptor beta chain was found in a study of cytomegalovirus exposure and HLA in healthy donors. Overall study findings and caveats: Analyses of presence and absence presupposed an approximately uniform sequencing depth across donors. Several V segments, TRBV6-2 and TRBV6-3 among them, could not be told apart and were dropped.

As concerns this clone: Its antigen is unidentified.

Whereas donors were nominally healthy upon sampling, unrecorded immune exposures were probable. The PCR used 60 Vbeta and 13 Jbeta primers. Original processing methods: About 11 million of tens of millions of unique TCR beta chains were shared, per a later count. Profiling relied on immunoSEQ multiplex PCR, and the TCRdb table lists in-frame clones only, not all of them. V and J calls plus clone size are reproduced from that table; the DNA served to infer D and trimming. This table holds 150,000 or so clones, approximately 84% found once. Germline values: CDR1 MNHNS, CDR2 SASEGT. Between the trimmed V and J ends, which lost 7 bases and 4 bases, there was a span of 15 bases. CDR3 length: 14 amino acids.

Source material: PBMCs. The chain employs TRBV6-1 and TRBJ2-3; D might be TRBD2 (6 bases). This clonotype was obtained from a man aged 25 to 40 in good health and CMV-seropositive. In DNA, the CDR3 is TGTGCCAGCAACCCCTCTGGCGGGGCAGATACGCAGTATTTT. It specifies CASNPSGGADTQYF.